The next 20 T cell receptor beta chains were all read from a single sample in a study of cytomegalovirus exposure and HLA in healthy donors. PCR primers comprised 60 Vbeta and 13 Jbeta primers. The method was immunoSEQ multiplex PCR; TCRdb's version includes in-frame clones alone and lacks a portion of them. Of 100,000 to 150,000 clones detected, roughly 78% appear once; the ten largest clones hold 3.3%. Sequencing was done on a sample of PBMCs. These receptors were obtained from a male donor in good health and CMV-seronegative.

The chain has TRBV13 and TRBJ2-3, with 7 nucleotides matching TRBD2. The CDR3 loop spans 14 amino acids. V shed 4 bases, J shed 6 bases, and the junction held 7 bases outside the gene matches. In germline, CDR1 is PRHDT, CDR2 FYEKMQ (reference sequence). The CDR3 region has the DNA TGTGCCAGCAGCTCCCGTCTCGGGAGGGATACGCAGTATTTT. This gives the protein CASSSRLGRDTQYF.

The gene calls are TRBV10-3 and TRBJ2-3; 12 bases match TRBD2. The V gene's germline CDR1 is ENHRY and CDR2 SYGVKD. The CDR3 loop spans 17 amino acids. V lost 2 bases to trimming and J lost 4 bases; unmatched junction nucleotides: 7. CDR3 protein: CAISEPTSGSGADTQYF. The CDR3 DNA reads as TGTGCCATCAGTGAGCCGACTAGCGGGAGTGGGGCAGATACGCAGTATTTT.

The chain links TRBV9 to TRBJ1-5, with 7 bases identical to TRBD1. CDR3 length: 14 residues. V lost 4 bases and J lost 5; bases outside the gene matches: 6. Germline V gene lookup returns CDR1 SGDLS and CDR2 YYNGEE. CDR3 nucleotide sequence: TGTGCCAGCAGCCAGGGGGACACAGATCAGCCCCAGCATTTT. Translated: CASSQGDTDQPQHF.

The table lists this clone with a count of one. This rearrangement joins TRBV10-1 to TRBJ2-2, with a possible D match to TRBD2 (6 bases). CDR1 is WNHNN and CDR2 is SYGVQD in the germline V gene (reference sequence). This CDR3 spans 20 amino acids. V was shortened by 0 bases and J by 2 bases, with 22 bases between the two germline ends. CDR3 region: CASSESSGFRGRINTGELFF. The CDR3 DNA reads as TGCGCCAGCAGTGAGTCGTCAGGGTTTCGGGGGAGAATTAACACCGGGGAGCTGTTTTTT.

This chain connects TRBV5-1 to TRBJ1-2, with 9 bases fitting TRBD1. V trimming: 3 bases; J trimming: 8 bases; junction bases outside the gene matches: 11. The CDR3 runs to 15 residues. CDR1 is SGHRS, CDR2 YFSETQ, per germline. The CDR3 here is CASSSVDRGNVGYTF. CDR3 DNA: TGCGCCAGCAGCTCCGTCGACAGGGGGAACGTCGGCTACACCTTC.

This clone was counted a single time. The chain couples TRBV5-6 to TRBJ2-7; 7 bases line up with TRBD1. This CDR3 region has 15 residues. V lost 0 bases and J lost 4; bases outside the gene matches: 7. Per the germline V gene, CDR1 is SGHDT and CDR2 is YYEEEE. The CDR3 region is CASSLAKGTAYEQYF. The CDR3 nucleotides read TGTGCCAGCAGCTTGGCCAAGGGGACAGCATACGAGCAGTACTTC.

Notes on this clone: A junction boundary mismatches the germline segment, possibly from a read error. The chain employs TRBV7-9 and TRBJ2-2, with D possibly being TRBD1 (6 bases). The CDR3 spans 17 residues. Germline V gene sequence: CDR1 SEHNR, CDR2 FQNEAQ (reference sequence). DNA for the CDR3: TGTTCCAGCAGCCCCTCAGGAGTCCTTACAGGGACCGGGGAGCTGTTTTTT. Its translation is CSSSPSGVLTGTGELFF.

This chain joins TRBV29-1 and TRBJ2-7; TRBD1 matches at 7 bases. Germline V gives CDR1 SQVTM, CDR2 ANQGSEA. The CDR3 spans 12 residues. The V segment lost 7 bases and the J segment 0 bases; nucleotides outside the gene matches: 3. The CDR3 spells CSARQGSYEQYF. In nucleotides, the CDR3 is TGCAGCGCCCGACAGGGCTCCTACGAGCAGTACTTC.

About this clone itself: The junction differs from germline at one of its ends, possibly a read error. The chain's CDR3 is CAWGLAGVGANGLTF. Here the CDR3 DNA reads TGTGCCTGGGGACTAGCGGGAGTTGGGGCCAACGGCCTGACTTTC. The chain links TRBV30 to TRBJ2-6; TRBD2 aligns across 13 bases. CDR3 length: 15 residues. Germline V gene data show CDR1 as GTSNPN and CDR2 as SVGIG (reference sequence).

This clone was counted a single time. The J gene is TRBJ1-6, the V gene TRBV6-6; TRBD1 matches at 10 bases. V lost 6 bases to trimming and J lost 9 bases; unmatched junction nucleotides: 8. This CDR3 has 15 residues. From germline, CDR1 is MNHNY and CDR2 SVGAGI (reference sequence). The CDR3 sequence is CASRKGGQGSSPLHF. CDR3 bases: TGTGCCAGCAGAAAGGGGGGACAGGGGAGTTCACCCCTCCACTTT.

The gene calls are TRBV28 and TRBJ2-1; 9 nucleotides agree with TRBD1. Germline CDR1 is MDHEN and CDR2 is SYDVKM. CDR3 length equals 16 residues. Trimming cost V 4 bases and J 10 bases; bases outside gene matches: 14. CDR3 sequence reads: CASSSNSGTGRDEQFF. CDR3 DNA sequence: TGTGCCAGCAGTTCAAATTCCGGGACAGGGAGGGACGAGCAGTTCTTC.

The V call is TRBV15, the J call TRBJ2-5; D is ambiguous. Germline-derived CDR1 and CDR2 are LNHNV and YYDKDF (reference sequence). CDR3 length equals 13 residues. V lost 0 bases and J lost 0, with 2 bases in between. The CDR3 coding sequence is TGTGCCACCAGCAGAGACTACCAAGAGACCCAGTACTTC. Translating it yields CATSRDYQETQYF.

With respect to this clone: Germline is not matched at one junction end, which may reflect a read error. This chain joins TRBV6-6 and TRBJ2-1; no reliable D call. This CDR3 spans 14 amino acids. Germline V gene sequence: CDR1 MNHNY, CDR2 SVGAGI (reference sequence). CDR3 region: CAGSFGSYDNEQFF. The CDR3 DNA sequence: TGTGCCGGCAGTTTTGGCAGTTATGACAATGAGCAGTTCTTC.

The gene calls are TRBV19 and TRBJ2-2; 8 bases fit TRBD2. The V gene end was trimmed by 3 bases and the J gene end by 7 bases; junction bases not matched to a gene: 13. CDR3 length equals 17 residues. Germline lookup yields CDR1 LNHDA and CDR2 SQIVND (reference sequence). The CDR3 is CASSIKWVGGADGELFF. The CDR3 DNA reads TGTGCCAGTAGTATCAAGTGGGTCGGGGGGGCCGACGGGGAGCTGTTTTTT.

CDR3 amino acids: CASSPRAGGHEDTQYF. The CDR3 region has the DNA TGTGCCAGCTCACCAAGAGCGGGGGGGCACGAAGATACGCAGTATTTT. The chain has TRBV18 and TRBJ2-3, with 10 bases identical to TRBD2. The CDR3 is 16 residues long. CDR1 and CDR2 from the germline V gene are KGHSH and LQKENI. The V segment lost 2 bases and the J segment 5 bases; nucleotides outside the gene matches: 7.

V and J are TRBV7-9 and TRBJ1-1; the D is unclear. The CDR3 contains 12 residues. V lost 3 bases and J 4 bases, leaving 6 bases between the germline ends. Germline CDR1 reads SEHNR; CDR2 reads FQNEAQ (reference sequence). Here the CDR3 reads CASSFSVTEAFF. The DNA of the CDR3 is TGTGCCAGCAGCTTCAGTGTCACTGAAGCTTTCTTT.

The chain carries TRBV7-2 and TRBJ2-7; 10 nucleotides match TRBD1. The V and J ends lost 3 bases and 7 bases, in that order; junction bases with no gene match: 6. Germline CDR1 and CDR2: SGHTA and FQGNSA. This CDR3 comprises 14 residues. CDR3 loop: CASSFDRGPGEQYF. In DNA, the CDR3 is TGTGCCAGCAGCTTCGACAGGGGGCCAGGTGAGCAGTACTTC.

This clone was recorded only once. The chain links TRBV6-5 to TRBJ2-3; D is undetermined. Trimming pared 5 bases from V and 1 base from J, leaving 13 bases between. Germline V gene data show CDR1 as MNHEY and CDR2 as SVGAGI. This CDR3 contains 15 residues. CDR3 DNA: TGTGCCAGCAGTCCCTGGGTCCAGGGCACAGATACGCAGTATTTT. It yields the protein CASSPWVQGTDTQYF.

The V gene is TRBV4-2, the J gene TRBJ2-2, with D possibly matching TRBD2 (5 bases). The CDR3 sequence is 16 residues long. Per germline, CDR1 LGHNA and CDR2 YNFKEQ. Trimming took off 0 bases at V and 1 base at J, with 9 bases between the two ends. CDR3 in amino acids: CASSQDPGRNTGELFF. Here the CDR3 DNA reads TGTGCCAGCAGCCAAGATCCGGGGAGGAACACCGGGGAGCTGTTTTTT.

The chain combines TRBV5-4 with TRBJ1-3, with D perhaps TRBD1 (5 bases). V lost 4 bases, J lost 3 bases, and 14 bases lay in between. Germline values: CDR1 SGHNT, CDR2 YYREEE (reference sequence). The CDR3 consists of 15 residues. Written as DNA, the CDR3 is TGTGCCAGCAGCCCGGAAGGGGCTTATGGAAACACCATATATTTT. This gives the protein CASSPEGAYGNTIYF.